A single TCR beta chain is shown here with its context. Enrolment of Seattle patients took place during active infection, and they were followed longitudinally. In the original workflow: Nucleated cell counts were estimated from reference gene primer amplification. Sequencing was performed with immunoSEQ multiplex PCR; in TCRdb, only in-frame clones are kept and a portion is missing. V, J and clone size derive from that table, while D and trimming were established from the DNA sequence. The sample holds 240,000 or so clones, roughly four fifths seen once. The record originates from a study of blood T cell repertoires in COVID-19. Turning to the study itself: Acute and convalescent COVID-19 samples came from the United States, Italy and Spain. T cells, B-cell-depleted T cells, or PBMCs provided the cDNA or gDNA that served as material.

CDR3 length equals 21 residues. The chain couples TRBV21-1 to TRBJ2-5; TRBD1 reflects the table's D call only, with no check against the DNA. TRBV21-1 is labeled a pseudogene. Sequenced sample: peripheral blood. This clonotype originated in a woman of 80 years or more with COVID-19, enrolled during active disease. The CDR3 sequence: CASSNKCYPGTGVPPGETQYF. The DNA for the CDR3 is TGTGCCAGCAGCAACAAGTGTTACCCCGGGACAGGGGTTCCTCCAGGGGAGACCCAGTACTTC.